This T cell receptor beta chain was retrieved from a study of monozygotic twins with inflammatory bowel disease. As to this clonotype: No antigen is known for it.

Study outcomes and limitations: Using the inverse Simpson index, IBD patients had lower TCRbeta diversity than healthy co-twins. T cell subtypes that differed could not be told apart.

TCRdb re-called the 5' RACE reads and catalogs CDR3 proteins one per entry, DNA excluded. The sample's table shows some 90,000 distinct CDR3 sequences. The germline CDR1 and CDR2 sequences are DFQATT and SNEGSKA (reference sequence). This CDR3 has 12 residues. The sequenced material came from blood. The genes are TRBV20-1 and TRBJ1-6. The sequence came from a human donor with ulcerative colitis or Crohn's disease, or a healthy co-twin of an affected twin (not recorded which). CDR3 sequence reads: CSVPDDNSPLHF.